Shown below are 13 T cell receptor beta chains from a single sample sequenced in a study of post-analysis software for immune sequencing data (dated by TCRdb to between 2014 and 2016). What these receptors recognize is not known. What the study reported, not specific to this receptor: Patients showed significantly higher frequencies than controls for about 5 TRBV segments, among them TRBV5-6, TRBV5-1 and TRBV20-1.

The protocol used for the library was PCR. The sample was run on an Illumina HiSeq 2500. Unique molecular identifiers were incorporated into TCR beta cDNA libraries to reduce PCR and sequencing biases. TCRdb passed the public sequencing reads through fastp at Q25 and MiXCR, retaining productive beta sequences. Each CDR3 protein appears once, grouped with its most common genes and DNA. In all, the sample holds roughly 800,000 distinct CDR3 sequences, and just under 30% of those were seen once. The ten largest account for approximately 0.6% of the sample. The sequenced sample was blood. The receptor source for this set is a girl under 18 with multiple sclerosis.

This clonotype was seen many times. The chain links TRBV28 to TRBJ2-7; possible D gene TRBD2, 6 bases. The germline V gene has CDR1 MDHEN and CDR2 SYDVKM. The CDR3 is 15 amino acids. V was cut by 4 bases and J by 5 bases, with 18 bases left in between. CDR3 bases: TGTGCCAGCAGTTCCTTACAGCCGGGGGTCCACGAGCAGTACTTC. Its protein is CASSSLQPGVHEQYF.

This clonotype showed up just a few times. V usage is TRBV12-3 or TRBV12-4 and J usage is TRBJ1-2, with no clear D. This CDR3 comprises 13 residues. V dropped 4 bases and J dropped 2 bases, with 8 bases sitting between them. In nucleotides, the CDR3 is TGTGCCAGCAGTTCCCAGCTAAACTATGGCTACACCTTC. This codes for CASSSQLNYGYTF.

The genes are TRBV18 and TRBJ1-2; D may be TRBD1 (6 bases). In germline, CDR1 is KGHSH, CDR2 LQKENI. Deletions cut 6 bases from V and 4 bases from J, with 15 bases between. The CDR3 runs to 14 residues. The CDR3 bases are TGTGCCAGCTCGTCAGGGGTCGAAGGCTATGGCTACACCTTC. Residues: CASSSGVEGYGYTF.

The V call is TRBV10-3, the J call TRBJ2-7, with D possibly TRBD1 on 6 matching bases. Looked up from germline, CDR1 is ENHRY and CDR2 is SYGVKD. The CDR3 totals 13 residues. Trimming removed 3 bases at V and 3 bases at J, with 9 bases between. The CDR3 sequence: CAISDRGVYEQYF. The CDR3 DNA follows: TGTGCCATCAGTGACAGGGGAGTCTACGAGCAGTACTTC.

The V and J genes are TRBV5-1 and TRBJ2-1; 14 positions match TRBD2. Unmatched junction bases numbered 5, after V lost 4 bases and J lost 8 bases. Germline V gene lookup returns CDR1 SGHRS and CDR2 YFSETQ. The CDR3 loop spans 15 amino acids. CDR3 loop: CASSRGLAGVYEQFF. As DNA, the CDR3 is TGCGCCAGCAGCCGGGGACTAGCGGGGGTTTATGAGCAGTTCTTC.

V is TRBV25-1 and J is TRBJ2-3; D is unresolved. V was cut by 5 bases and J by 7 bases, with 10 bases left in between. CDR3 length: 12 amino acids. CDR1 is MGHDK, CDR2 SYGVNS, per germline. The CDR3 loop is CASSHDEHTQYF. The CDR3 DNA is TGTGCCAGCAGTCATGATGAACATACGCAGTATTTT.

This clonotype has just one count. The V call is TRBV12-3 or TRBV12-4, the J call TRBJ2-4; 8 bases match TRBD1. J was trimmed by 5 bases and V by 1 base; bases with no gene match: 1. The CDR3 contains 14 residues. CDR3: CASSLEDRENIQYF. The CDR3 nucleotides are TGTGCCAGCAGTTTAGAGGACAGGGAAAACATTCAGTACTTC.

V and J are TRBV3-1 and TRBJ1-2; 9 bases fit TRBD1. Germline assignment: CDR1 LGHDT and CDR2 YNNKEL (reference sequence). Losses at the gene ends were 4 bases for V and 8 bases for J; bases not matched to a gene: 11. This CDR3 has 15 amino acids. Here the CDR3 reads CASSPRQGGIGGYTF. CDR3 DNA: TGTGCCAGCAGCCCTCGACAGGGGGGGATCGGAGGCTACACCTTC.

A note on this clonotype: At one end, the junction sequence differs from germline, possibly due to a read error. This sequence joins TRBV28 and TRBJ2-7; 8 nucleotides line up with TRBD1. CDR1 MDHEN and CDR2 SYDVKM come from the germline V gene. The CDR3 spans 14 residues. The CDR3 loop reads CASSPGGTTYERYF. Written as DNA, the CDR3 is TGTGCCAGCAGCCCAGGGGGCACGACCTACGAGCGGTACTTC.

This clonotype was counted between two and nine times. The CDR3 coding sequence is TGTGCCAGCAGGTTAGCGGGAGTAAACAATGAGCAGTTCTTC. Its protein product is CASRLAGVNNEQFF. This chain links TRBV6-2 or TRBV6-3 with TRBJ2-1, with TRBD2 identical over 9 bases. V shed 6 bases and J 5 bases; nucleotides not matched to a gene: 5. This CDR3 is built from 14 residues. The V gene's germline CDR1 is MNHEY and CDR2 SVGEGT.

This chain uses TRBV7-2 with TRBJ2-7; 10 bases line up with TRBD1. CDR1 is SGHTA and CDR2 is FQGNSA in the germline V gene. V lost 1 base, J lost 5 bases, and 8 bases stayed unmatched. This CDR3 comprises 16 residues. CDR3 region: CASSLGGTGVLDEQYF. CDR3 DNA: TGTGCCAGCAGCTTAGGTGGGACAGGGGTCCTTGACGAGCAGTACTTC.

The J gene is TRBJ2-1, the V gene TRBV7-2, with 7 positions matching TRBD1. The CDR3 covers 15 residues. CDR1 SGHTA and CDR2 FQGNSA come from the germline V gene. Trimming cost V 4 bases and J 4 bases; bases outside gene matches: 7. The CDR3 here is CASSSQGQRYNEQFF. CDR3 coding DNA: TGTGCCAGCAGCTCCCAGGGACAGAGATACAATGAGCAGTTCTTC. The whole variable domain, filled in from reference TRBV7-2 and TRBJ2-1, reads GAGVSQSPSNKVTEKGKDVELRCDPISGHTALYWYRQSLGQGLEFLIYFQGNSAPDKSGLPSDRFSAERTGGSVSTLTIQRTQQEDSAVYLCASSSQGQRYNEQFFGPGTRLTVL.

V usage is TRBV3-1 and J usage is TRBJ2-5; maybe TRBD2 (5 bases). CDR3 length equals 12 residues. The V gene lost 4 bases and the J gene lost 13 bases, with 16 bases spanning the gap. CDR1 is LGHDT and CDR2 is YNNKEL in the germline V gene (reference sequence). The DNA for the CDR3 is TGTGCCAGCAGCCTAGAGGACGGGGTAACGTACTTC. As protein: CASSLEDGVTYF.